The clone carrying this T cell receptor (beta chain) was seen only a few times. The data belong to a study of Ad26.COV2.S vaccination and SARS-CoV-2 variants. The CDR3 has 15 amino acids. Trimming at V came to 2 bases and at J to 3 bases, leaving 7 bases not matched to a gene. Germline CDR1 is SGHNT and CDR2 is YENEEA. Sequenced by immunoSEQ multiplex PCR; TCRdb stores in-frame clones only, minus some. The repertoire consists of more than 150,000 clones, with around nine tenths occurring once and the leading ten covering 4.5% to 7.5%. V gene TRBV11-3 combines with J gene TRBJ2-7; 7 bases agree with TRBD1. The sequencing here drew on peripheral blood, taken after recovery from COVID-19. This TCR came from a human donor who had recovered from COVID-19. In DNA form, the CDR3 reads TGTGCCAGCAGCTTAACCCCGGGGACAGACTACGAGCAGTACTTC. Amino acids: CASSLTPGTDYEQYF.